This T cell receptor (beta chain) emerged from a study of cytomegalovirus exposure and HLA in healthy donors. The PCR made use of 60 Vbeta and 13 Jbeta primers. TCRdb's copy holds only in-frame clones and misses some; the assay was immunoSEQ multiplex PCR. The table gives some 110,000 clones; the top ten clones make up roughly 2% of it. This CDR3 is 13 amino acids long. Germline values: CDR1 SEHNR, CDR2 FQNEAQ (reference sequence). Trimming shortened V by 3 bases and J by 4 bases, and 8 bases separated the two germline ends. The receptor was derived from a man aged 40-49 years in good health and CMV-seronegative. The chain combines TRBV7-9 with TRBJ2-3; D possibly corresponds to TRBD2 (5 bases). Sequenced: PBMCs. CDR3 sequence: CASSLSGADTQYF. CDR3 nucleotides: TGTGCCAGCAGCTTGTCCGGGGCAGATACGCAGTATTTT.